Given below is one T cell receptor (beta chain) in context. The target of this receptor is not known. This record comes from a study of cytomegalovirus exposure and HLA in healthy donors (dated by TCRdb to about 2017). Regarding the complete study: An earlier analysis of approximately 550 of the donors reported roughly 300 Gb of sequence data and roughly 110 million unique TCR beta sequences from about 200 million T cells. An early release covering roughly 640 HLA-typed donors comprised 300 to 350 gigabases of sequencing data and tens of millions of unique TCR sequences. High-throughput TCR immunosequencing, statistical association of individual TCRs with disease status, and machine learning were combined to predict cytomegalovirus infection status. The number of donors typed differed by locus, with roughly 629-640 for A, B, C, DRB1 and DQB1, 522 for DQA1, 600 to 610 for DPA1, and around 460 for DPB1. HLA typing covered class I and class II loci at four-digit resolution. Across about 370 genotyped donors of the cohort, an average of about 240,000 unique TCR beta nucleotide sequences per donor were sequenced, and roughly a sixth of those sequences were non-productive. The genetic ancestry cluster associated with self-reported Caucasian donors included around 76% of the 398 genotyped donors. Donor age, sex, ethnicity and CMV serostatus were compiled alongside the repertoire data. An earlier analysis of 587 of the donors applied high-throughput TCR beta sequencing to assess whether each TCR beta V gene segment acted as functional or pseudogenic. The study aimed to test whether signatures of past pathogen exposure could be identified by cataloging public T cell receptors. Rather than drawing on any new phenotypic data, the later analysis identified candidate immune exposures from TCR beta sequences and the way those sequences occurred across donors. A later genetic analysis took genome-wide SNP genotypes for about 55% of the 666 donors and used that subset as a discovery cohort. All discovery cohort repertoires had been generated on a single sequencing platform. A later analysis re-analyzed previously published TCR beta repertoires from 660 or so donors and added high-resolution HLA genotyping to study TCR occurrence patterns. In addition to the first cohort of approximately 670 subjects, a separate validation cohort of 120 different subjects was used. The T cell repertoires of around 670 subjects were profiled by immunosequencing and related to cytomegalovirus serostatus. About five DR-DQ haplotypes were handled as single units for association and clustering because linkage in the cohort was strong. What the study reported, not specific to this receptor: A further reported finding was that TCR beta sequences accurately predicted the HLA-A and HLA-B alleles for most subjects in the first cohort. Three of the identified cytomegalovirus-associated TCR beta chains were confirmed in vitro to be specific for cytomegalovirus antigens. Only TCR beta chains were sequenced in this cohort, and the absence of alpha or paired-chain data limited detectable features. Most TCR sequences were seen in very few donors, while some public TCRs were found in many individuals. In a later analysis, HLA-associated TCR beta chains were found to be more clonally expanded and to have lower generation probabilities than equally common non-associated chains. According to the authors, the approach could potentially be generalized to other disease states and immunological phenotypes. The presence/absence analyses assumed that sequencing depth was roughly uniform across donors, and that assumption may not be true. V-gene and J-gene trimming of TCR beta chains was associated with a missense DCLRE1C variant in a later genetic analysis, and the association was replicated in an independent cohort. Broadly in line with IMGT annotations, most TCR beta V segments showed up in productive rearrangements about 90% or about 30% of the time in an earlier analysis of a few hundred of the donors. When HLA alleles, especially DR and DQ, strongly co-occurred, attributing TCR associations to individual alleles was difficult. The study gave a list of some 150 TCR beta chains associated with cytomegalovirus. The 87-base-pair reads could not distinguish some IMGT-functional V segments, including TRBV6-2 and TRBV6-3, so those segments were excluded. In a later analysis, several top co-occurrence clusters were reported to appear linked to parvovirus B19, influenza, CMV and Epstein-Barr virus. In a later analysis, most CMV-associated TCR beta chains were found to appear HLA-restricted, with HLA associations seemingly driven largely by CMV exposure. Cytomegalovirus status was reported to be diagnosed by the classifier with high specificity and sensitivity in both the original and validation cohorts. Immune exposure information for the cohort was limited to CMV serostatus. A later genetic analysis reported fewer N-insertions in productive TCRs among donors in an Asian-associated ancestry cluster than the roughly 700-donor mean. According to a later analysis, TCR association rates differed among HLA loci, with DRB1 alleles showing the most associated TCRs and HLA-C alleles showing the fewest. Linkage disequilibrium might explain the correlated functional status among segregating V segments, but an unknown experimental factor could not be excluded. Because HLA typing was unavailable for some donors at each locus, only the typed subset was used in association tests. Because counts were too low, some 17 rarely observed V segments, including chromosome 9 orphons, were excluded from the earlier analysis of 587 of the donors. A later analysis associated around 16,000 TCR beta sequences with specific HLA alleles at a false discovery rate of 0.05. The sequencing pipeline was judged likely to have produced a cluster of highly shared sequence variants as a technical artifact.

The cohort consisted of hundreds of healthy bone marrow donors. All cohort members were sampled while nominally healthy, although unrecorded immune exposures were likely present. The donor was CMV seronegative and was included in the group of around 320 seronegative cohort members. Each donor provided a peripheral blood sample, and peripheral blood mononuclear cells were used for TCR beta sequencing. Genomic DNA extraction from the blood cell samples was performed with the Qiagen DNeasy Blood Extraction Kit. Libraries were made using the immunoSEQ multiplex PCR assay. The multiplex PCR relied on a mix of 60 forward primers for TCR Vbeta segments and 13 reverse primers for TCR Jbeta segments. The CDR3 region of rearranged TCR beta genes was amplified from genomic DNA by a multiplex PCR assay. On the Illumina HiSeq System, the amplified TCR beta libraries were sequenced as 87-base-pair reads. As for the authors' bioinformatics: A later analysis tallied approximately 87 million unique TCR beta chains across the roughly 610 repertoires, and some 12 million of those chains were shared by two or more donors. Raw reads were error-corrected and collapsed into unique sequences by a nearest-neighbor algorithm in which closely related sequences were merged to remove PCR and sequencing errors. V, D and J gene segments were assigned by aligning CDR3 sequences to IMGT reference sequences. Each retained sequence needed at least a six-nucleotide match to both a V gene segment and a J gene segment. Rearrangements were classified as productive when the CDR3 lacked stop codons and remained in frame with V and J, and all other rearrangements were classified as non-productive. Following IMGT convention, CDR3 was defined as the stretch from the second conserved V-encoded cysteine up to the conserved J-encoded phenylalanine. The earlier analysis of about 640 of the donors excluded any sequence lacking an unambiguous match to a single V gene segment. In an earlier analysis of several hundred of the donors, V segments were called functional above 56.7% productive rearrangements and were called segregating when the between-donor standard deviation exceeded 5%. A statistical classification framework was built to diagnose cytomegalovirus status from the catalog of TCR beta chain sequences. V and J gene assignment, in a later analysis, came from comparing TCR nucleotide sequences with IMGT/GENE-DB human TR gene sequences. In a later analysis, CDR3 sequences and most-parsimonious VDJ recombination scenarios were assigned using the TCRdist pipeline. A later analysis defined each TCR beta chain by its CDR3 amino acid sequence plus V-gene family, and excluded reads lacking a unique V-gene family. To address suspected cross-contamination and a sequencing artifact, a later analysis removed over 500 highly shared, low-generation-probability nucleotide sequences. For each public chain, a later analysis derived a clonal expansion index from normalized ranks of inferred template counts within each repertoire. In a later analysis, generation probabilities were computed with a VDJ recombination model fitted to out-of-frame rearrangements, and the resulting probabilities were checked against IGoR. A later analysis scored TCR-TCR, TCR-HLA and TCR-CMV co-occurrence with hypergeometric tests, applying a repertoire-size bias correction to TCR pairs. False discovery rates were estimated in a later analysis by permuting HLA or CMV assignments 20 times. In a later analysis, co-occurring TCRs were grouped with DBSCAN, and TCRdist sequence similarity was added when clustering was performed within HLA-allele-positive subsets. Co-occurrence clustering excluded repertoires with fewer than 30,000 or more than 120,000 public chains, plus five with anomalous nucleotide sharing. The source is immuneACCESS, and TCRdb retained only in-frame sequences with V and J called. Part of the clones is not carried over; for the studies checked, unresolved V genes explain less than half of this, and the remainder is unexplained. That table is the source of V, J and clone size, and D and trimming were worked out from the DNA. This sample's records show some 89,000 clones. The leading ten clones occupy 3% to 4% of the sample.

In the germline V gene (reference sequence), CDR1 corresponds to MNHNY and CDR2 to SVGAGI. V has 8 bases trimmed and J has 10 bases trimmed; junction bases matching no gene number 6. The CDR3 covers 11 residues, taking in both the cysteine and the phenylalanine. Only CDR3 DNA is held: 33 bases, read in frame from base 1. Material for sequencing was PBMCs. Recombination linked TRBV6-6 to TRBJ1-1, and TRBD1 matches 8 of the central bases. The origin of this receptor is a woman in her twenties or thirties in good health and CMV-seronegative. In nucleotide form, the sequence is TGTGCCAGCGGACAGGGAGTCGGAGCTTTCTTT. Translated, it gives CASGQGVGAFF.